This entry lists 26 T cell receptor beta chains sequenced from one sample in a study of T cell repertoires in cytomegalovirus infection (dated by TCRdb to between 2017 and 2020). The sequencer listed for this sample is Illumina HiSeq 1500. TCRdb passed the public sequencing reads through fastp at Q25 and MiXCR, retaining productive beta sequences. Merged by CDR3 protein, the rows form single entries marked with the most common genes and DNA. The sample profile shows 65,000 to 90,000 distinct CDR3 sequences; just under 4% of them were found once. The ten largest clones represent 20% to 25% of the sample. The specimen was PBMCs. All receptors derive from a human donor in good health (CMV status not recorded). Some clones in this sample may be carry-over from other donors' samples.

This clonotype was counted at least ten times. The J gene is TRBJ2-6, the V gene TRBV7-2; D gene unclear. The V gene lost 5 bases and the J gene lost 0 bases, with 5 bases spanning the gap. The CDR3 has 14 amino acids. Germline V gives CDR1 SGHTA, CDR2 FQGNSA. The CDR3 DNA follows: TGTGCCAGCAGCCCTAGCTCTGGGGCCAACGTCCTGACTTTC. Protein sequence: CASSPSSGANVLTF.

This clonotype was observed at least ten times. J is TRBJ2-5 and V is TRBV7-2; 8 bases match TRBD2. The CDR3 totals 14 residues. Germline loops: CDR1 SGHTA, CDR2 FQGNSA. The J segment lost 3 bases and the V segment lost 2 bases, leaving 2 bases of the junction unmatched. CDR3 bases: TGTGCCAGCAGCTTAAGCGGGAGAGAAGAGACCCAGTACTTC. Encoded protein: CASSLSGREETQYF.

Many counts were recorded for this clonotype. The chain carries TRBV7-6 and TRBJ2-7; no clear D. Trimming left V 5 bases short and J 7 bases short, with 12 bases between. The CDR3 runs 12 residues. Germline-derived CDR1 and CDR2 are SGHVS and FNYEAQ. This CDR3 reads CASSKYVGEQYF. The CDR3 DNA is TGTGCCAGCAGCAAATATGTGGGAGAGCAGTACTTC.

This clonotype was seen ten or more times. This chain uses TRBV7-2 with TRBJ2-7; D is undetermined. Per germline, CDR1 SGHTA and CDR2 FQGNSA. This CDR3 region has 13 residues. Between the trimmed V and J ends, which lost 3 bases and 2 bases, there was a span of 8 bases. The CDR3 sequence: CASSLRGPYEQYF. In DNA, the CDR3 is TGTGCCAGCAGCTTGCGAGGACCCTACGAGCAGTACTTC.

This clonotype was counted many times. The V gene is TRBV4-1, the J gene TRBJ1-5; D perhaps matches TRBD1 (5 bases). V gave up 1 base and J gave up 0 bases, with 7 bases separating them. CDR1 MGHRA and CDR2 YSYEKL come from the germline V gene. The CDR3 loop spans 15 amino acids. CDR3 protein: CASSQGQYSNQPQHF. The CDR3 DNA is TGCGCCAGCAGCCAAGGACAGTATAGCAATCAGCCCCAGCATTTT.

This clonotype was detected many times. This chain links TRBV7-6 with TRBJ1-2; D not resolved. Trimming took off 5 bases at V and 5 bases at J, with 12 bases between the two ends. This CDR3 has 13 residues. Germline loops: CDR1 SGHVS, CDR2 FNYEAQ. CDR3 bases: TGTGCCAGCAGCCCTAGAGAGGGTTATGGCTACACCTTC. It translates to CASSPREGYGYTF.

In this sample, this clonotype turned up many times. The CDR3 nucleotides are TGTGCCAGCAGTTTCTTCTCCTTCGGGACACCCTCCTACAATGAGCAGTTCTTC. Translated: CASSFFSFGTPSYNEQFF. This chain links TRBV12-3 or TRBV12-4 with TRBJ2-1; a weak D match, TRBD1 (6 bases). The CDR3 is made up of 18 amino acids. V was cut by 3 bases and J by 0 bases, with 18 bases left in between.

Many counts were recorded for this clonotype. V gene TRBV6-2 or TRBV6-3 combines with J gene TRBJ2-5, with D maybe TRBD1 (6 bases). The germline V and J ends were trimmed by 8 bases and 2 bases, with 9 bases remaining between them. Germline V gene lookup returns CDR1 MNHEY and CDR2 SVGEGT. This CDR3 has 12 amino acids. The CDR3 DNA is TGTGCCAGCGGGACATTTCAAGAGACCCAGTACTTC. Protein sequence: CASGTFQETQYF.

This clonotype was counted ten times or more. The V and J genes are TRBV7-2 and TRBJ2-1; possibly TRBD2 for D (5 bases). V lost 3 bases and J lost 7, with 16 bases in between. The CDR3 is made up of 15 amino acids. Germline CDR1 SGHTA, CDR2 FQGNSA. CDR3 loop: CASSFSTGTRNEQFF. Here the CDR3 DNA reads TGTGCCAGCAGCTTTTCAACGGGAACACGGAATGAGCAGTTCTTC.

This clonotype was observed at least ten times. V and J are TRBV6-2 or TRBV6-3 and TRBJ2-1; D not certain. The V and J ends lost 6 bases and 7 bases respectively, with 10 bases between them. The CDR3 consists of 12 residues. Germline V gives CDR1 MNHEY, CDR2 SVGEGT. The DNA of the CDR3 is TGTGCCAGCAGCAGAAGTGAAAATGAGCAGTTCTTC. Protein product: CASSRSENEQFF.

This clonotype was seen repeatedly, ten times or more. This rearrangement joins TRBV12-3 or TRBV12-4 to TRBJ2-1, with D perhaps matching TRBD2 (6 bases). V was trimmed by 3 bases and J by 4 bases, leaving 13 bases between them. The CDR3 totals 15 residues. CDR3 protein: CASSFRAGLYNEQFF. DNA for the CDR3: TGTGCCAGCAGTTTCCGGGCGGGGTTATACAATGAGCAGTTCTTC.

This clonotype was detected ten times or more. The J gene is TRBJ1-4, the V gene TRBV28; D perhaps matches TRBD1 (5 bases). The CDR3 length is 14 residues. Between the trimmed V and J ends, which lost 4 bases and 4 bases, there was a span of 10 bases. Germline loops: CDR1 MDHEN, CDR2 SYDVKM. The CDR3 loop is CASSSGTVNEKLFF. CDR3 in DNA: TGTGCCAGCAGTTCAGGGACCGTTAATGAAAAACTGTTTTTT.

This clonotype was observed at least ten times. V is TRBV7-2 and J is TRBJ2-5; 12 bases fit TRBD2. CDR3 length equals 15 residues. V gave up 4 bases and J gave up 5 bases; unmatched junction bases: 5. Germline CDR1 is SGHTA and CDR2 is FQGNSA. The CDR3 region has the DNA TGTGCCAGCAGCTCCGGACTAGCGGGGATGGAGACCCAGTACTTC. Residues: CASSSGLAGMETQYF. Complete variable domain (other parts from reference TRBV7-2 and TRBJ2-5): GAGVSQSPSNKVTEKGKDVELRCDPISGHTALYWYRQSLGQGLEFLIYFQGNSAPDKSGLPSDRFSAERTGGSVSTLTIQRTQQEDSAVYLCASSSGLAGMETQYFGPGTRLLVL.

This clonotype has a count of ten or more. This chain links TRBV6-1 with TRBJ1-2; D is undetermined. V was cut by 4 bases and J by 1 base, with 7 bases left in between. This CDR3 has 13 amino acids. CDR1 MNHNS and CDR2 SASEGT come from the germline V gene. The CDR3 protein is CASSVGDNYGYTF. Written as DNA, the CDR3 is TGTGCCAGCAGTGTTGGGGATAACTATGGCTACACCTTC.

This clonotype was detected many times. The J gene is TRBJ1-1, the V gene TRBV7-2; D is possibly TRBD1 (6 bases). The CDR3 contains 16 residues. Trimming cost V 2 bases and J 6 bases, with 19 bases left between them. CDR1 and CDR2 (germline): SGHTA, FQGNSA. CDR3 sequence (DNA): TGTGCCAGCAGCTTAAGTCCGAGGGGGGTTCACGCTGAAGCTTTCTTT. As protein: CASSLSPRGVHAEAFF.

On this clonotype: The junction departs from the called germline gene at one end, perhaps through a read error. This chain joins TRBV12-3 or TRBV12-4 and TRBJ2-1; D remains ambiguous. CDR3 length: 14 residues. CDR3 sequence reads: CVSSPDMVGSEQFF. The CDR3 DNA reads TGTGTCAGCAGCCCTGACATGGTTGGGTCTGAGCAGTTCTTC.

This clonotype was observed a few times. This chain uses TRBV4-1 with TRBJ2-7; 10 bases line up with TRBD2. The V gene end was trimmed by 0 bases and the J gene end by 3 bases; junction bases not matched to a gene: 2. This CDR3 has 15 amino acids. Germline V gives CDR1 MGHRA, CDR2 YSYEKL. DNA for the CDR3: TGCGCCAGCAGCCAAGATGCTAGCGGGGGCTACGAGCAGTACTTC. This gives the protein CASSQDASGGYEQYF.

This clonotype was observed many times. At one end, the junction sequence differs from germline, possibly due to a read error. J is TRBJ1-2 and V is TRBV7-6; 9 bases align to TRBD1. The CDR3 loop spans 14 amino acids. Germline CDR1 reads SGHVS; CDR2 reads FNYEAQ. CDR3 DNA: TGCGCCAGCAGCCCAACAGGGGGCTCTTATGGCTACACCTTC. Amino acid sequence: CASSPTGGSYGYTF.

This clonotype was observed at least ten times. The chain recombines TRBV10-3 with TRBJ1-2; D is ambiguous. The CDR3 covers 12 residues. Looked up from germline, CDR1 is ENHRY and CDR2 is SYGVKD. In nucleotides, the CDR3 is TGTGCGGTCAAGATGTCGCGAGGTGGCTACACCTTC. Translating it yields CAVKMSRGGYTF.

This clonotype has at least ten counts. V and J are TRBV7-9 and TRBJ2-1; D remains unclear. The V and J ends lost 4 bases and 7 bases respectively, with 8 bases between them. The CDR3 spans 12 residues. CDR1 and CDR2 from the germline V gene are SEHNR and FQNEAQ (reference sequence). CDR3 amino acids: CASSSDGNEQFF. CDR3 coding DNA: TGTGCCAGCAGCTCGGACGGTAATGAGCAGTTCTTC.

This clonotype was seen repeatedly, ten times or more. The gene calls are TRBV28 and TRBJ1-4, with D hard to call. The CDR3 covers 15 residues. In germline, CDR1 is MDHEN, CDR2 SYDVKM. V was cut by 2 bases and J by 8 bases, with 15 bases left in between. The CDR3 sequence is CASSLVRRGEEKLFF. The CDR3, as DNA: TGTGCCAGCAGTTTAGTGAGGCGAGGCGAGGAAAAACTGTTTTTT.

In DNA form, the CDR3 reads TGTGCCAGCAGTTACTACGGGGACCGGGGCACAGATACGCAGTATTTT. It yields the protein CASSYYGDRGTDTQYF. This chain links TRBV6-5 with TRBJ2-3; TRBD1 or TRBD2 may be the D gene (5 bases each). This CDR3 is built from 16 residues. The germline V and J ends were trimmed by 1 base and 1 base, with 12 bases remaining between them. Germline-derived CDR1 and CDR2 are MNHEY and SVGAGI.

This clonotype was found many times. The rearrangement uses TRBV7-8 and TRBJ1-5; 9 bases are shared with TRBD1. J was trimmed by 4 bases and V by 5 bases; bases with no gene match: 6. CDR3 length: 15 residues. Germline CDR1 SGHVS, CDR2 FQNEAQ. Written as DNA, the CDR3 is TGTGCCAGCAGCCTAGGGACAGGGACTAATCAGCCCCAGCATTTT. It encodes CASSLGTGTNQPQHF.

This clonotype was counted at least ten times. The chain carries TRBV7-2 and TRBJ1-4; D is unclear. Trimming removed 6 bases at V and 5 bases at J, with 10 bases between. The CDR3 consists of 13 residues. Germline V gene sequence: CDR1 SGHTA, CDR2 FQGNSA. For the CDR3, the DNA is TGTGCCAGCAGTAGGGCCCTAAATGAAAAACTGTTTTTT. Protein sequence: CASSRALNEKLFF.

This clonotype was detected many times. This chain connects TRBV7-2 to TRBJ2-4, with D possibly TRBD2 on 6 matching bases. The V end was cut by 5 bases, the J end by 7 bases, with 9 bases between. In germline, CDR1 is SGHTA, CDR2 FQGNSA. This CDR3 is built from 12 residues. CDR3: CASSRDLNIQYF. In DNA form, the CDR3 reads TGTGCCAGCAGCCGGGACTTGAACATTCAGTACTTC.

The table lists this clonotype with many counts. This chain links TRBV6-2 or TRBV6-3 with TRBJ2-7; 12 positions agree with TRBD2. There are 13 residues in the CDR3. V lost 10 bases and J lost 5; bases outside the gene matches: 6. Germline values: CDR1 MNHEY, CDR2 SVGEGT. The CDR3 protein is CAILAGGPDEQYF. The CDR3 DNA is TGTGCCATTCTAGCGGGAGGGCCAGACGAGCAGTACTTC.